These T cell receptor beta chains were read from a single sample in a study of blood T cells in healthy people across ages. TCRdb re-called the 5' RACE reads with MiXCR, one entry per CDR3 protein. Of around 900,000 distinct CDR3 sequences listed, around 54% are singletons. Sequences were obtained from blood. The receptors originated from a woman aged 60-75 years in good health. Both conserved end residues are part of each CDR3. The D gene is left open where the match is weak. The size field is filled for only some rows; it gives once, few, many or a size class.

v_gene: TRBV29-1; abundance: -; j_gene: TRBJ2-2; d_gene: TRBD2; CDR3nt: TGCAGCGTTATTAAGGGAGGGTTCTCCACCGGGGAGCTGTTTTTT; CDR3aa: CSVIKGGFSTGELFF
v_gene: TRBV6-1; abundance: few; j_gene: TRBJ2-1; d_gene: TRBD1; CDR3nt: TGTGCCAGCGGGCGGGACAGGGGTAACAATGAGCAGTTCTTC; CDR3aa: CASGRDRGNNEQFF
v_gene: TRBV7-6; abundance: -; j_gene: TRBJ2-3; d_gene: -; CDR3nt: TGTGCCGGCAGCCAGATCGGATCGGGGCCCACAGATACGCAGTATTTT; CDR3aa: CAGSQIGSGPTDTQYF
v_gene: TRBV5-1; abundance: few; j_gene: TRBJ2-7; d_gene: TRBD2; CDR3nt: TGCGCCAGCAGCTACGAAAGTAAAGCGGGAGCCTCTAAGGAGCAGTACTTC; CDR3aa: CASSYESKAGASKEQYF
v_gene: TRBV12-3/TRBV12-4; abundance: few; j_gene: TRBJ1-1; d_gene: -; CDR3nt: TGTGCCAGCCTCGGGAGGGCAGTTGGTGAAGCTTTCTTT; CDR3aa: CASLGRAVGEAFF
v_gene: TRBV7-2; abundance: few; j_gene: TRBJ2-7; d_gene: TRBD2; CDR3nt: TGTGCCAGCAGCTTACTGCTAGCGGCTTACGAGCAGTACTTC; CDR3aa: CASSLLLAAYEQYF
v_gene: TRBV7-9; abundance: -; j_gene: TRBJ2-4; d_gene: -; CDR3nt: TGTGCCAGCAGCTTAAGGGGGGGGGAAGAAACAAGCATTCAGTACTTC; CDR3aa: CASSLRGGEETSIQYF
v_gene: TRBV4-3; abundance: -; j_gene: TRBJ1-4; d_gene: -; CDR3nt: TGCGCCAGCAGCCTCTTACTCCGGACCACAGCGGAAAAACTGTTTTTT; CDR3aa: CASSLLLRTTAEKLFF
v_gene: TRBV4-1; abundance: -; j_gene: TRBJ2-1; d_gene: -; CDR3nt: TGCGCCAGCAGCCATTTGCAGGAGGGGCGAAATGAGCAGTTCTTC; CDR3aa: CASSHLQEGRNEQFF
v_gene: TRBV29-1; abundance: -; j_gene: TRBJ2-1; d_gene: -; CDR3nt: TGCAGCTCGACGGGCGGTACCTCCTACAATGAGCAGTTCTTC; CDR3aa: CSSTGGTSYNEQFF
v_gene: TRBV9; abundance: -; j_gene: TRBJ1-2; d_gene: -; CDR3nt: TGTGCCAGCAGCGGATGGACGTCTGGCTACACCTTC; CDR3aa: CASSGWTSGYTF
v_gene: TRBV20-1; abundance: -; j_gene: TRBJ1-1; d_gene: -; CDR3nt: TGCAGTGCTAGAGAGAGGCAGGGGTGTGAAGCTTTCTTT; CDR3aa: CSARERQGCEAFF
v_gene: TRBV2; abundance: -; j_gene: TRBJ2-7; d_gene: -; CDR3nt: TGTGCCAGCAAGCCAGTCCTCTCCTACGAGCAGTACTTC; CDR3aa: CASKPVLSYEQYF
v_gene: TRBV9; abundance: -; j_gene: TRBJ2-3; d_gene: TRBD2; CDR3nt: TGTGCCAGCAGCGGGGGGACTAGCGGGAGTCTATTCACAGATACGCAGTATTTT; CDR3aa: CASSGGTSGSLFTDTQYF
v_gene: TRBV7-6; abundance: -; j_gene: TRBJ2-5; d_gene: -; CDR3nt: TGTGCCAGCACTCCGGAGCGGTCTTGGGGCGTTGGGGAGACCCAGTACTTC; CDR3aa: CASTPERSWGVGETQYF
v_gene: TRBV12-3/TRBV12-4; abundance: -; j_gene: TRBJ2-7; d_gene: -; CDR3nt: TGTGCCAGCAGGTCACTAGCCTACTCCTACGAGCAGTACTTC; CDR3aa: CASRSLAYSYEQYF
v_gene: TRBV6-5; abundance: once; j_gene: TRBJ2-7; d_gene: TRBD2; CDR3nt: TGTGCCAGCAGTTACGGGAGGGGAGGCTCCTACAAGCAGTACTTC; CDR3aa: CASSYGRGGSYKQYF
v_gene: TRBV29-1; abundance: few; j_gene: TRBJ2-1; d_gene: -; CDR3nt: TGCAGCGCCGTAATTTCCTACAATGAGCAGTTCTTC; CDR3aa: CSAVISYNEQFF
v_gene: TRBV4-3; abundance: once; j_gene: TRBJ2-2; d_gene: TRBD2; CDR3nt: TGCGCCAGCAGCCAGGGACTAGTGTTTGCCGGGGAGCTGTTTTTT; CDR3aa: CASSQGLVFAGELFF
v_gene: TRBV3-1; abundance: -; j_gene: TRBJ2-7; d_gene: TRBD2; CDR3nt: TGTGCCAGCAGCCCGGAAGCGGGGCCTTGGGAGCAGTACTTC; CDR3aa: CASSPEAGPWEQYF
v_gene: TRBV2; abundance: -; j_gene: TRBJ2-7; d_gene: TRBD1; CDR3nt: TGTGCCAGCAGGACCACCTGGGACAGGGACTACGAGCAGTACTTC; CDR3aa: CASRTTWDRDYEQYF
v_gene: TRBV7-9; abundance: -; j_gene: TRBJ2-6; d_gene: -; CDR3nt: TGTGCCAGCACCGGGCGAACGGCCAACGTCCTGACTTTC; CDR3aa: CASTGRTANVLTF
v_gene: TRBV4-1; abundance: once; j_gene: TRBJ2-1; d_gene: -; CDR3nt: TGCACCAGCAGCCAAGATGCGAGTTCGAGGGAGCAGTTCTTC; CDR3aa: CTSSQDASSREQFF
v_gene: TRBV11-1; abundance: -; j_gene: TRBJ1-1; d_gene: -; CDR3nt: TGTGCCAGCTTCGGACAAACAAACACTGAAGCTTTCTTT; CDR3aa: CASFGQTNTEAFF
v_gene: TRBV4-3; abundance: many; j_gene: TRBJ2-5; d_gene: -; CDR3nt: TGCGCCAGCAGCCAAGAAGGGGGACTATTCGGGGAGACCCAGTACTTC; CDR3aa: CASSQEGGLFGETQYF
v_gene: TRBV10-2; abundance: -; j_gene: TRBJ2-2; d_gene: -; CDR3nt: TGCGCCAGCAGTGAAACGTGGGGCGCCGGGGAGCTGTTTTTT; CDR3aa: CASSETWGAGELFF
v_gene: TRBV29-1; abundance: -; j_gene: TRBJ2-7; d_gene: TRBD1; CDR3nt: TGCAGCGTTGATATAGGGACAGGGTATGATAGCGGTCTCTACGAGCAGTACTTC; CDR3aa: CSVDIGTGYDSGLYEQYF
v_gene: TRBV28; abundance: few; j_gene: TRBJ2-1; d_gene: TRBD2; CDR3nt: TGTGCCAGCAGACCGGGACTAGCGGGAGTACGGTACAATGAGCAGTTCTTC; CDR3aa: CASRPGLAGVRYNEQFF
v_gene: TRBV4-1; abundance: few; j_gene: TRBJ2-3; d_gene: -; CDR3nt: TGCGCCAGCAGCCAACTTCACATGCTTCGCACAGATACGCAGTATTTT; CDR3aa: CASSQLHMLRTDTQYF
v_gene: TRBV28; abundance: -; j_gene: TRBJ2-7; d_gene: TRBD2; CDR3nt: TGTGCCAGCAGTTCCAGCGGGAGTAAGGGCGCATGGGGGTACGGGCAGTACTTC; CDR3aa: CASSSSGSKGAWGYGQYF
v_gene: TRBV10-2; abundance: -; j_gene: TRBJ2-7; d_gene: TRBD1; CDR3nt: TGCGCCAGCAGTGACTTCGGGACAGGGGGCTTGGAAGTCTACGAGCAGTACTTC; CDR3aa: CASSDFGTGGLEVYEQYF
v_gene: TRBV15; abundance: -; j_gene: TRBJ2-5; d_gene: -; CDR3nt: TGTGCCACCAGCAGAAAACTAGGTCCGGAGACCCAGTACTTC; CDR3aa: CATSRKLGPETQYF
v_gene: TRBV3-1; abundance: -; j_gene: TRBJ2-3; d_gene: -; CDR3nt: TGTGCCAGCAGCCCCCGTGAATCGCGGTACACAGATACGCAGTATTTT; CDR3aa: CASSPRESRYTDTQYF
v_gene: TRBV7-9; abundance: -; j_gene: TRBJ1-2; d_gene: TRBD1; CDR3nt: TGTGCCAGCAGCTTATTCACCGGGGGACAGGGACATGGCTACACCTTC; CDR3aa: CASSLFTGGQGHGYTF
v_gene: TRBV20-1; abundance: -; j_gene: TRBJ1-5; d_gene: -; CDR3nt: TGCAGTGCCACCTCCCAGAGCGGGTTTTATAGCAATCAGCCCCAGCATTTT; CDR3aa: CSATSQSGFYSNQPQHF
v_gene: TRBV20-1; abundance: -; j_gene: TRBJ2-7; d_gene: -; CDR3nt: TGCAGTGCTCACTCCCGGCTAGCGAGCTCCTACGAGCAGTACTTC; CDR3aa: CSAHSRLASSYEQYF
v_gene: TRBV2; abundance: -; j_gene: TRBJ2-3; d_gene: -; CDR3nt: TGTGCCAGCAGTCCTCAAGGCTCTACGTCAGATACGCAGTATTTT; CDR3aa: CASSPQGSTSDTQYF
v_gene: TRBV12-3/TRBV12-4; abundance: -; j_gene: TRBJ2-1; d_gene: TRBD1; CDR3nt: TGTGCCAGCAGTACGCGGCAGGGGGTCGGCAATGAGCAGTTCTTC; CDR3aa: CASSTRQGVGNEQFF
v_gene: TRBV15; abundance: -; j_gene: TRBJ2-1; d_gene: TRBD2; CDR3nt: TGTGCCACCAGCAGAGATCCTACGGGGGCGGGGGGCTCCTACAATGAGCAGTTCTTC; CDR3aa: CATSRDPTGAGGSYNEQFF
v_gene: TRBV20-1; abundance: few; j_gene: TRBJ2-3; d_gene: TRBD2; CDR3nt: TGCAGTGCTAGAGGGGCTAGCGGAATCACAGATACGCAGTATTTT; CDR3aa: CSARGASGITDTQYF
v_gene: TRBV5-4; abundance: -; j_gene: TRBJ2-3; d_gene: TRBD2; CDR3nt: TGTGCCAGCAGCACTATAGCGGGAAGTACAGATACGCAGTATTTT; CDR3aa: CASSTIAGSTDTQYF
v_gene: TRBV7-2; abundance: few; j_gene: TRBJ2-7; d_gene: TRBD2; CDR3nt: TGTGCCAGCAGCTTAGCCCACGCGGGAGAGGACGAGCAGTACTTC; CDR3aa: CASSLAHAGEDEQYF
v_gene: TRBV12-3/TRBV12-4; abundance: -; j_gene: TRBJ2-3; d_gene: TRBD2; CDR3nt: TGTGCCAGCAGTCCAGGGACTAGCGGGAGGACCGCGAGGGCAGATACGCAGTATTTT; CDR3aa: CASSPGTSGRTARADTQYF
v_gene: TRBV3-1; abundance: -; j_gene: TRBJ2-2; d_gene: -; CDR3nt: TGTGCCAGCAGCCAAAAAGGACGGGGCACCGGGGAGCTGTTTTTT; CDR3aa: CASSQKGRGTGELFF
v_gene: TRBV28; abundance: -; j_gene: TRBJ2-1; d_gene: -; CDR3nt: TGTGCCAGCAGCCTCTTCCTAGAGGGTGAGCAGTTCTTC; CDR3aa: CASSLFLEGEQFF
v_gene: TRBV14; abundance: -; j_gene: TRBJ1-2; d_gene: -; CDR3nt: TGTGCCAGCAGCCAAGATACCCTTACGACAGTCCTTTACTATGGCTACACCTTC; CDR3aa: CASSQDTLTTVLYYGYTF
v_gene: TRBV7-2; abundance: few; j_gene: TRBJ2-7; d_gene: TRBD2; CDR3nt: TGTGCCAGCCTAGTAAGCGGGAGCAGGGTCAATGAGCAGTACTTC; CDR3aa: CASLVSGSRVNEQYF
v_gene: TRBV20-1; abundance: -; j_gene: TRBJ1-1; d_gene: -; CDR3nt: TGCAGTGCTAGAGCGGGGTCCGCGGGCACTGAAGCTTTCTTT; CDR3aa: CSARAGSAGTEAFF
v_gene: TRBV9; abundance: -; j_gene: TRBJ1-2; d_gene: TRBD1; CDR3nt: TGTGCCAGCAGCGCAGCGACAGGGTCCTATGGCTACACCTTC; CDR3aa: CASSAATGSYGYTF
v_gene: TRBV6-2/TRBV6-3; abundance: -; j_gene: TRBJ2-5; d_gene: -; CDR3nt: TGTGCCAGCAGTTACTCAAGAGTCCGTCGGCGGGGAGAGACCCAGTACTTC; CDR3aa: CASSYSRVRRRGETQYF
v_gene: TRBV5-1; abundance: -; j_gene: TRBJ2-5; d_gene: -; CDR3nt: TGCGCCAGCACCCCGGGCCGATCCCAAGAGACCCAGTACTTC; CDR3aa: CASTPGRSQETQYF
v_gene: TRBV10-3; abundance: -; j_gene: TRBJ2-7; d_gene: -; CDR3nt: TGTGCCATCAGGGAGCTTAGGGACGAGCAGTACTTC; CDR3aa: CAIRELRDEQYF
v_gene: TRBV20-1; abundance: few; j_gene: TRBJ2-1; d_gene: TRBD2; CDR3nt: TGCAGTGCCGATTCAACACTGCTCTTAGCGGGAAGTGGAAATGAGCAGTTCTTC; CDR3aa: CSADSTLLLAGSGNEQFF
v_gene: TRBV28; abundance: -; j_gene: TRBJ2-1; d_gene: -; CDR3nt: TGTGCCAGCCACCAAAGAGGGGGTCATTACAATGAGCAGTTCTTC; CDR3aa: CASHQRGGHYNEQFF